The 15 T cell receptor beta chains given below trace back to one sample, sequenced in a study of T cell clonality in common variable immunodeficiency. Clones were read by immunoSEQ multiplex PCR, and TCRdb kept only the in-frame ones, dropping some. This sample carries roughly 52,000 clones, none of them present only once. The sequenced sample was peripheral blood mononuclear cells. Receptor source: a person between 18 and 75 years old in good health.

This clone was observed many times. The read stops 3 residues short of the end of the CDR3; the missing end is completed from the germline J gene. This sequence joins TRBV29-1 and TRBJ2-1, with 7 bases fitting TRBD2. V shed 4 bases and J 0 bases; nucleotides not matched to a gene: 9. Germline-derived CDR1 and CDR2 are SQVTM and ANQGSEA. The CDR3 contains 16 residues. CDR3 DNA, as far as it was read: TGCAGCGTTGGGAGTAGCGGGCTCTACTCCTACAATGAG. Translating gives CSVGSSGLYSYNE. The whole CDR3 sequence reads CSVGSSGLYSYNEQFF.

On this clone: The CDR3 goes on 3 residues after the read ends, and that part is filled in from the germline J gene. J is TRBJ1-5 and V is TRBV19, with TRBD1 as a possible D gene (5 bases). This CDR3 spans 12 amino acids. Trimming cost V 7 bases and J 8 bases, with 12 bases left between them. CDR1 and CDR2 from the germline V gene are LNHDA and SQIVND (reference sequence). CDR3 DNA, as far as it was read: TGTGCCAGTACGAGGGGAGTGGAGCCC. It is translated as CASTRGVEP. The whole CDR3 reads CASTRGVEPQHF.

This clone appeared many times. The read terminates 3 residues before the CDR3 end, so the remaining end is supplied by the germline J gene. The J gene is TRBJ2-5, the V gene TRBV6-1; D ambiguous. CDR1 and CDR2 from the germline V gene are MNHNS and SASEGT. Trimming left V 4 bases short and J 5 bases short, with 11 bases between. CDR3 length: 13 amino acids. CDR3 DNA, as far as it was read: TGTGCCAGCAGTGTTAACTACCGGGAGACC. Translating gives CASSVNYRET. The whole CDR3 protein reads CASSVNYRETQYF.

As regards this clone: The sequenced fragment ends 3 residues before the CDR3 boundary, so the rest is inferred from the germline J gene. The chain has TRBV19 and TRBJ2-7; TRBD2 agrees at 8 bases. This CDR3 is built from 15 residues. Germline V gene data show CDR1 as LNHDA and CDR2 as SQIVND (reference sequence). Trimming took 1 base from V and 2 from J; bases not matched to a gene: 4. The CDR3 bases that were read are TGTGCCAGTAGTATAGCAGAAGCGGGGGCCTACGAG. This encodes CASSIAEAGAYE. The whole CDR3 sequence reads CASSIAEAGAYEQYF.

This clone was observed at least ten times. The sequenced fragment ends 3 residues before the CDR3 boundary, so the rest is inferred from the germline J gene. The V and J genes are TRBV7-3 and TRBJ2-1, with 8 bases matching TRBD2. In germline, CDR1 is SGHTA, CDR2 FQGTGA. Unmatched junction bases numbered 9, after V lost 2 bases and J lost 3 bases. This CDR3 is 17 amino acids long. CDR3 bases read: TGTGCCAGCAGCTTATATCCAGCGGGAGTCGGCTACAATGAG. Translation gives CASSLYPAGVGYNE. The full CDR3 is CASSLYPAGVGYNEQFF.

Comments on this clone: An end of the junction differs from the germline gene, which may be a read error. The read finishes 3 residues shy of the CDR3 end, and the germline J gene is used to complete it. Other nucleotide sequences from this sample produce the same CDR3. This chain connects TRBV2 to TRBJ1-3; 7 bases align to TRBD1. CDR3 length equals 16 residues. From germline, CDR1 is SNHLY and CDR2 FYNNEI. CDR3 bases read: TGTGCCAGCAGAGAGGGACAGAAGAGAGGCGCAAACACA. Translated, it gives CASREGQKRGANT. The full CDR3 is CASREGQKRGANTIYF.

On this clone itself: The DNA ends 3 residues before the CDR3 does, and the rest of the CDR3 is filled in from the germline J gene. V usage is TRBV11-1 and J usage is TRBJ2-5, with D tentatively TRBD2 (5 bases). In germline, CDR1 is SGHAT, CDR2 FQDESV (reference sequence). This CDR3 region has 15 residues. Trimming pared 0 bases from V and 4 bases from J, leaving 12 bases between. CDR3 DNA, as far as it was read: TGTGCCAGCAGCTTAGCTCTCTCGGGGAGAGAGACC. Residues: CASSLALSGRET. In full, the CDR3 reads CASSLALSGRETQYF.

This clone was recorded at least ten times. Read data end 3 residues before the CDR3 end; the end is taken from the germline J gene. The chain employs TRBV5-1 and TRBJ2-7, with TRBD2 matching 9 bases. This CDR3 is 16 amino acids long. From germline, CDR1 is SGHRS and CDR2 YFSETQ. After removal of 0 bases from V and 5 bases from J, the junction contained 9 bases not matched to a gene. The sequenced CDR3 bases are TGCGCCAGCAGCTTGGGGGGGGGTAGCGGGAGTGACGAG. As protein: CASSLGGGSGSDE. The whole CDR3 protein reads CASSLGGGSGSDEQYF.

There are a few counts of this clone. The sequence runs out 3 residues before the end of the CDR3; the remainder is reconstructed from the germline J gene. The chain joins TRBV5-6 to TRBJ2-3, with D perhaps TRBD2 (5 bases). CDR1 and CDR2 from the germline V gene are SGHDT and YYEEEE. This CDR3 has 13 residues. Trimming took 1 base from V and 5 from J, leaving 8 bases between them. The CDR3 sequence: CASSLTSLDTQYF. Incomplete CDR3 DNA: TGTGCCAGCAGCTTGACTAGTCTAGATACG.

This clone was counted at least ten times. One end of the junction is discordant with germline, which a read error may explain. The observed sequence ends 3 residues before the CDR3 terminus, with the missing tail filled in from the germline J gene. V gene TRBV7-7 combines with J gene TRBJ2-2, with a tentative D call TRBD1 (5 bases). Germline V lookup: CDR1 SSHAT, CDR2 FNYEAQ (reference sequence). CDR3 length: 16 amino acids. CDR3 DNA (partial): TGTGCTAGCAGCCCCAGGGCGGCCCGAAATACCGGGGAG. Its translation: CASSPRAARNTGE. The whole CDR3 is CASSPRAARNTGELFF.

This clone was detected ten times or more. Read coverage stops 3 residues before the CDR3 terminus; the germline J gene supplies the remainder. The V gene is TRBV5-7, the J gene TRBJ2-1; no clear D. TRBV5-7 is classed as an ORF, of uncertain function. This CDR3 has 12 amino acids. V was cut by 4 bases and J by 6 bases, with 8 bases left in between. CDR3 DNA (partial): TGTGCCAGCAGCACGTCCGGCAATGAG. Translated, it gives CASSTSGNE. The complete CDR3 reads CASSTSGNEQFF.

At least ten counts were recorded for this clone. The CDR3 goes on 3 residues after the read ends, and that part is filled in from the germline J gene. This chain uses TRBV5-6 with TRBJ1-2; 8 bases align to TRBD1. Germline trimming cut 0 bases from V and 3 bases from J; bases unmatched to any gene: 4. The V gene's germline CDR1 is SGHDT and CDR2 YYEEEE. The CDR3 sequence is 15 residues long. This CDR3 reads CASSLARGPHYGYTF. Incomplete CDR3 DNA: TGTGCCAGCAGCTTGGCCAGGGGGCCGCACTATGGC.

This clone came up many times. CDR3 amino acids: CASSPTSGSTYEQYF. The sequenced CDR3 bases are TGTGCCAGTAGTCCGACTAGCGGGAGTACCTACGAG. This chain links TRBV19 with TRBJ2-7; TRBD2 agrees at 12 bases. The DNA ends 3 residues before the CDR3 does, and the rest of the CDR3 is filled in from the germline J gene. CDR1 and CDR2 from the germline V gene are LNHDA and SQIVND (reference sequence). V lost 5 bases and J lost 2; bases outside the gene matches: 4. The CDR3 consists of 15 residues.

This clone has a handful of counts. The read ends 3 residues before the CDR3 terminus; that terminus is restored from the germline J gene. The chain is built from TRBV18 and TRBJ1-2; D gene unclear. Germline V CDR1 and CDR2: KGHSH, LQKENI. The CDR3 totals 17 residues. The CDR3 is CASSPVGLAGVSDTYTF. CDR3 DNA (partial): TGTGCCAGCTCACCGGTTGGACTAGCGGGAGTATCAGATACC.

This clone appeared many times. The read comes to an end 3 residues before the CDR3 does, leaving the germline J gene to fill in the end. The gene calls are TRBV7-3 and TRBJ2-2; 11 bases align to TRBD2. The CDR3 has 16 residues. In germline, CDR1 is SGHTA, CDR2 FQGTGA. Trimming removed 5 bases from V and 1 base from J; junction bases left unmatched: 3. The DNA read from the CDR3 is TGTGCCAGCAGCCCCCTAGCGGGAGGGAACACCGGGGAG. Translated: CASSPLAGGNTGE. The CDR3, in full, reads CASSPLAGGNTGELFF.